The 22 T cell receptor beta chains given below trace back to one sample, sequenced in a study of blood T cell repertoires in COVID-19. Profiling relied on immunoSEQ multiplex PCR, and the TCRdb table lists in-frame clones only, not all of them. The table lists roughly 280,000 clones, about 90% of them singletons. Material: PBMCs or T cells enriched from blood (not recorded which). The receptors derive from a woman aged 55-70 years who had recovered from COVID-19.

A single count supports this clone. The gene calls are TRBV4-2 and TRBJ2-2, with 10 bases matching TRBD2. V lost 1 base to trimming and J lost 6 bases; unmatched junction nucleotides: 8. Germline CDR1 reads LGHNA; CDR2 reads YNFKEQ. The CDR3 loop spans 17 amino acids. This CDR3 is CASSQGIGLAGAGELFF. The CDR3 region has the DNA TGTGCCAGCAGCCAAGGCATCGGGCTAGCGGGGGCCGGGGAGCTGTTTTTT.

The rearrangement uses TRBV2 and TRBJ2-5; TRBD1 might be the D (5 bases). CDR1 and CDR2 from the germline V gene are SNHLY and FYNNEI. The CDR3 is made up of 11 amino acids. Trimming cost V 3 bases and J 7 bases, with 6 bases left between them. The CDR3 bases are TGTGCCAGCAGTGATCAGGGGACCCAGTACTTC. Translated, it gives CASSDQGTQYF. The entire variable domain, with the rest obtained from reference TRBV2 and TRBJ2-5, is as follows: EPEVTQTPSHQVTQMGQEVILRCVPISNHLYFYWYRQILGQKVEFLVSFYNNEISEKSEIFDDQFSVERPDGSNFTLKIRSTKLEDSAMYFCASSDQGTQYFGPGTRLLVL.

V usage is TRBV6-4 and J usage is TRBJ1-2; 11 bases are shared with TRBD1. The CDR3 runs to 15 residues. Per germline, CDR1 MRHNA and CDR2 SNTAGT. V lost 5 bases to trimming and J lost 6 bases; unmatched junction nucleotides: 8. The CDR3 protein is CASSPRDRGEDGYTF. DNA for the CDR3: TGTGCCAGCAGTCCCCGGGACAGGGGGGAAGATGGCTACACCTTC.

This clone was seen a handful of times. The chain combines TRBV10-1 with TRBJ1-1; D gene uncertain. Trimming took 3 bases from V and 0 from J, leaving 8 bases between them. The germline V gene has CDR1 WNHNN and CDR2 SYGVQD (reference sequence). The CDR3 contains 14 residues. The CDR3 DNA reads TGCGCCAGCAGTGACAGAGGCTTGAACACTGAAGCTTTCTTT. Translated, it gives CASSDRGLNTEAFF.

This clone has just one count. As DNA, the CDR3 is TGTGCCAGCAGCAAAGTATGGGGCGGGACTGGTGAAAAACTGTTTTTT. Translating gives CASSKVWGGTGEKLFF. V usage is TRBV21-1 and J usage is TRBJ1-4. TRBV21-1 is an annotated pseudogene. The CDR3 length is 16 residues.

The chain uses TRBV24-1 and TRBJ2-1, with D perhaps matching TRBD2 (7 bases). V was pared by 9 bases and J by 4 bases, with 15 bases between. Germline values: CDR1 KGHDR, CDR2 SFDVKD. This CDR3 contains 14 residues. The CDR3 DNA reads as TGTGCCACCTCAAGGGGGGGGGATTACAATGAGCAGTTCTTC. Translating it yields CATSRGGDYNEQFF.

The V and J genes are TRBV27 and TRBJ2-1; D may be TRBD2 (6 bases). The germline gives CDR1 MNHEY, CDR2 SMNVEV (reference sequence). Trimming left V 3 bases short and J 9 bases short, with 9 bases between. The CDR3 contains 12 residues. The DNA of the CDR3 is TGTGCCAGCAGTTTGCGGGGTACTGAGCAGTTCTTC. Translation gives CASSLRGTEQFF.

The chain carries TRBV24-1 and TRBJ2-3; TRBD2 matches at 7 bases. Per germline, CDR1 KGHDR and CDR2 SFDVKD. After removal of 5 bases from V and 5 bases from J, the junction contained 6 bases not matched to a gene. The CDR3 sequence is 14 residues long. CDR3 bases: TGTGCCACCAGTGTCCTTGGGAGGGAAGATACGCAGTATTTT. Its protein product is CATSVLGREDTQYF.

The chain links TRBV10-1 to TRBJ2-2, with 9 nucleotides matching TRBD2. Germline V gives CDR1 WNHNN, CDR2 SYGVQD (reference sequence). CDR3 length: 16 amino acids. The ends lost 4 bases at V and 3 bases at J; junction bases unmatched: 6. CDR3 DNA: TGCGCCAGCAGTGGAATTGAGCGGGGGGACACCGGGGAGCTGTTTTTT. It yields the protein CASSGIERGDTGELFF.

The rearrangement joins TRBV28 to TRBJ1-1; tentatively, D is TRBD1 (5 bases). The CDR3 totals 13 residues. Trimming left V 5 bases short and J 5 bases short, with 12 bases between. Germline lookup yields CDR1 MDHEN and CDR2 SYDVKM. CDR3 nucleotide sequence: TGTGCCAGCAGTCAGGGTGGGTCGACTGAAGCTTTCTTT. It yields the protein CASSQGGSTEAFF. Complete variable domain (other parts from reference TRBV28 and TRBJ1-1): DVKVTQSSRYLVKRTGEKVFLECVQDMDHENMFWYRQDPGLGLRLIYFSYDVKMKEKGDIPEGYSVSREKKERFSLILESASTNQTSMYLCASSQGGSTEAFFGQGTRLTVV.

The rearrangement joins TRBV11-3 to TRBJ1-1, with TRBD1 as a possible D gene (5 bases). The CDR3 spans 16 residues. V was clipped by 2 bases and J by 3 bases, with 16 bases between them. Germline V gene lookup returns CDR1 SGHNT and CDR2 YENEEA. Here the CDR3 reads CASSLSYRFEDTEAFF. DNA for the CDR3: TGTGCCAGCAGCTTAAGCTACAGGTTTGAGGACACTGAAGCTTTCTTT.

The chain is built from TRBV7-8 and TRBJ1-3, with 7 positions matching TRBD1. CDR1 is SGHVS and CDR2 is FQNEAQ in the germline V gene. There are 17 residues in the CDR3. Trimming removed 5 bases from V and 1 base from J; junction bases left unmatched: 11. In DNA form, the CDR3 reads TGTGCCAGCAGCCAGACCCGCACAGGGGATTCTGGAAACACCATATATTTT. It is translated as CASSQTRTGDSGNTIYF.

The chain uses TRBV28 and TRBJ1-4, with 7 bases matching TRBD1. Unmatched junction bases numbered 4, after V lost 2 bases and J lost 4 bases. The CDR3 totals 15 residues. Germline V gives CDR1 MDHEN, CDR2 SYDVKM. CDR3 protein: CASSLGGQLNEKLFF. The CDR3 DNA sequence: TGTGCCAGCAGTTTAGGGGGACAGCTTAATGAAAAACTGTTTTTT.

The rearrangement joins TRBV5-1 to TRBJ2-5; 8 bases agree with TRBD1. V lost 4 bases and J lost 5; bases outside the gene matches: 10. CDR1 SGHRS and CDR2 YFSETQ come from the germline V gene. This CDR3 has 15 residues. The chain's CDR3 is CASSGTGKPEETQYF. The CDR3, as DNA: TGCGCCAGCAGCGGGACAGGAAAACCTGAGGAGACCCAGTACTTC.

This clone was detected only once. The chain couples TRBV10-3 to TRBJ2-7; 8 bases agree with TRBD2. With V trimmed by 4 bases and J by 6 bases, 8 bases remained unmatched. CDR3 length: 14 amino acids. Germline loops: CDR1 ENHRY, CDR2 SYGVKD. CDR3 bases: TGTGCCATCAGTGTAGCGGGGCAGGGTGGCGAGCAGTACTTC. This translates into CAISVAGQGGEQYF.

V is TRBV7-9 and J is TRBJ2-5; D perhaps matches TRBD2 (6 bases). There are 15 residues in the CDR3. Trimming pared 4 bases from V and 0 bases from J, leaving 12 bases between. Germline lookup yields CDR1 SEHNR and CDR2 FQNEAQ (reference sequence). CDR3 residues: CASSSDRGNQETQYF. The CDR3 DNA follows: TGTGCCAGCAGCTCGGATCGGGGGAACCAAGAGACCCAGTACTTC.

The rearrangement joins TRBV5-1 to TRBJ1-2; TRBD1 agrees at 7 bases. The junction had 11 bases not matched to a gene; V was cut back by 4 bases and J by 8 bases. The germline CDR1 and CDR2 sequences are SGHRS and YFSETQ. The CDR3 extends over 14 amino acids. CDR3 loop: CASSPPDRNEGYTF. DNA for the CDR3: TGCGCCAGCAGCCCACCGGACAGGAACGAAGGCTACACCTTC.

The chain recombines TRBV27 with TRBJ2-7; TRBD2 matches 10 bases. V lost 6 bases to trimming and J lost 0 bases; unmatched junction nucleotides: 11. CDR1 MNHEY and CDR2 SMNVEV come from the germline V gene (reference sequence). The CDR3 has 17 residues. CDR3 in DNA: TGTGCCAGCAGCTTGAGGAGCGGGGGGGTCAGCTCCTACGAGCAGTACTTC. Translated: CASSLRSGGVSSYEQYF.

This clone appeared once. The chain employs TRBV24-1 and TRBJ2-3; 10 nucleotides agree with TRBD1. CDR1 KGHDR and CDR2 SFDVKD come from the germline V gene. The CDR3 covers 17 residues. Trimming at V came to 4 bases and at J to 0 bases, leaving 6 bases not matched to a gene. As DNA, the CDR3 is TGTGCCACCAGTGACCTGGGACAGGGGCTTAGCACAGATACGCAGTATTTT. This gives the protein CATSDLGQGLSTDTQYF.

The chain is built from TRBV12-5 and TRBJ2-1; a weak D match, TRBD2 (6 bases). V dropped 1 base and J dropped 0 bases, with 13 bases sitting between them. The CDR3 is 17 amino acids. Per the germline V gene, CDR1 is LGHNT and CDR2 is FRNRAP. CDR3 bases: TGTGCTAGTGGTTTGGGGGCTAGCGCCGGCTCCTACAATGAGCAGTTCTTC. This codes for CASGLGASAGSYNEQFF.

This clone has only a few counts. The V and J genes are TRBV20-1 and TRBJ2-5; D not certain. CDR3 length: 11 amino acids. V lost 6 bases and J lost 4, with 9 bases in between. The V gene's germline CDR1 is DFQATT and CDR2 SNEGSKA (reference sequence). CDR3 sequence: CSATDRETQYF. The CDR3 bases are TGCAGTGCAACAGATCGAGAGACCCAGTACTTC.

This clone has only one observation. The V and J genes are TRBV19 and TRBJ1-2; D is undetermined. Germline-derived CDR1 and CDR2 are LNHDA and SQIVND (reference sequence). This CDR3 region has 12 residues. CDR3 nucleotide sequence: TGTGTCACAAGCCCTCCTATGGGCGGCTACACCTTC. It codes for CVTSPPMGGYTF.